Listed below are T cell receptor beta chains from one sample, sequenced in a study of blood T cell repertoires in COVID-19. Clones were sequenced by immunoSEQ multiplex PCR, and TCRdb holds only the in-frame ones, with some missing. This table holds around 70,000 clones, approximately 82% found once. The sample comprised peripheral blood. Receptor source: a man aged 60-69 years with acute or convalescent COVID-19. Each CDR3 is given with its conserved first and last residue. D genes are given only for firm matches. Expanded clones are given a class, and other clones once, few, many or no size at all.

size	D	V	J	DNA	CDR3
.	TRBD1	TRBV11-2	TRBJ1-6	TGTGCCAGCAGCCAACGCGACAGGGACTCACCCCTCCACTTT	CASSQRDRDSPLHF
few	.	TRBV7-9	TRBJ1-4	TGTGCCAGCAGGGGTTGGGGGCCTAGTAATGAAAAACTGTTTTTT	CASRGWGPSNEKLFF
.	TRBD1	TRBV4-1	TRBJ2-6	TGCGCCAGCAGCCCCACCTCCCCTCAGGGGGCTGGGGCCAACGTCCTGACTTTC	CASSPTSPQGAGANVLTF
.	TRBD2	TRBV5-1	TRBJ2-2	TGCGCCAGCATAATTGGACCGGGGGGAGGCACCGGGGAGCTGTTTTTT	CASIIGPGGGTGELFF
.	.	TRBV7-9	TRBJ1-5	TGTGCCAGCAGCTTAGCAGGGGCTAGTCAGCCCCAGCATTTT	CASSLAGASQPQHF
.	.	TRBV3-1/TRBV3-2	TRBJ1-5	TGTGCCAGCAGCCAAGATTCAGGGAAAGGTCAGCCCCAGCATTTT	CASSQDSGKGQPQHF
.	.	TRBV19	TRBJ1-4	TGTGCCAGTAGTATCAGCCACCCCGGAGGTGAAAAACTGTTTTTT	CASSISHPGGEKLFF
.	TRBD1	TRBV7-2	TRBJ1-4	TGTGCCAGCAGCTTACTCTACAGGGGAAAACTGTTTTTT	CASSLLYRGKLFF
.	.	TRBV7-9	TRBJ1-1	TGTGCCAGCAGCGCGACAGGGAACACTGAAGCTTTCTTT	CASSATGNTEAFF
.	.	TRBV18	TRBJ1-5	TGTGCCAGCTCACCCAGGGGAGGGGAGCCCCAGCATTTT	CASSPRGGEPQHF
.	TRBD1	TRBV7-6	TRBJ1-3	TGTGCCAGCAGCCCCAGACAGGGAGGATCTGGAAACACCATATATTTT	CASSPRQGGSGNTIYF
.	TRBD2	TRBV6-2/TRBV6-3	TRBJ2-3	TGTGCCAGCAGTTACTCCGCCGGGAGCGGGGTAAGCACAGATACGCAGTATTTT	CASSYSAGSGVSTDTQYF
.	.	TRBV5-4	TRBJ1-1	TGTGCCAGCAGCTTGGATCCCTTGAACACTGAAGCTTTCTTT	CASSLDPLNTEAFF
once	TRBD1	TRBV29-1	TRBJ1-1	TGCAGCGCATCGGACAGGGGGCTTACTGAAGCTTTCTTT	CSASDRGLTEAFF
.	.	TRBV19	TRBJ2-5	TGTGCCAGTAGTAAAGCGGAGACCCAGTACTTC	CASSKAETQYF
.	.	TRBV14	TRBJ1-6	TGTGCCAGCAGCCAAAGGCCGGACAGAGTCAATTCACCCCTCCACTTT	CASSQRPDRVNSPLHF
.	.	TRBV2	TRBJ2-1	TGTGCCCTCGGCTGGGCAGGGGGGTACAATGAGCAGTTCTTC	CALGWAGGYNEQFF
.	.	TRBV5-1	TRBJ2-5	TGCGCCAGCAGCTTGGCCGGGTCTGGCGAGACCCAGTACTTC	CASSLAGSGETQYF
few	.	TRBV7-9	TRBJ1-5	TGTGCCAGCAGCTCGGGATTAACAGGGTACAATCAGCCCCAGCATTTT	CASSSGLTGYNQPQHF
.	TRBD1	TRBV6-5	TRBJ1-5	TGTGCCAGTAGGGAGGCGGGACAGCAAGATCAGCCCCAGCATTTT	CASREAGQQDQPQHF
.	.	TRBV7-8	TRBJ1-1	TGTGCCAGCAGCTTACAGTCTCCGAACACTGAAGCTTTCTTT	CASSLQSPNTEAFF
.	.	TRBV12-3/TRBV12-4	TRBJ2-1	TGTGCCAGCAGTCCCTTCAGGGAGCAGTTCTTC	CASSPFREQFF
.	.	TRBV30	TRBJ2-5	TGTGCCTGGAGTACCCGGGGGCAAGAGACCCAGTACTTC	CAWSTRGQETQYF
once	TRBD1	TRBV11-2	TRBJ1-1	TGTGCCAGCAGCTTAGATCCCGCAGGGGGGAGCACTGAAGCTTTCTTT	CASSLDPAGGSTEAFF
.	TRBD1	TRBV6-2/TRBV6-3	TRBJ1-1	TGTGCCAGCAGTGCCGCCGGGACAGGGAACACTGAAGCTTTCTTT	CASSAAGTGNTEAFF
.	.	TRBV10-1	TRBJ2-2	TGCGCCAGCAGTGAGGGCACGAGGGAGCTGTTTTTT	CASSEGTRELFF
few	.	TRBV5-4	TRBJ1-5	TGTGCCAGCAGTTCAGGGAAGGGTCAGCCCCAGCATTTT	CASSSGKGQPQHF
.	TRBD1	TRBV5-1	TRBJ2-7	TGCGCCAGCAGCTTACAAGGACAGGGGGCGATCGAGCAGTACTTC	CASSLQGQGAIEQYF
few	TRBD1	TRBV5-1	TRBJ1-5	TGCGCCAGCAGGTGGGGGACAGGAGGAAATCAGCCCCAGCATTTT	CASRWGTGGNQPQHF
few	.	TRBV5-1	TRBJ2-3	TGCGCCAGCAGCAACCAGGAGGAGACAGATACGCAGTATTTT	CASSNQEETDTQYF
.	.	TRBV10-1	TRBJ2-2	TGCGCCAGCAGTACCCCCGGGACCGGGGAGCTGTTTTTT	CASSTPGTGELFF
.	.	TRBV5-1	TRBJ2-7	TGCGCCAGCAGCAAACAAATGTTCTCCTACGAGCAGTACTTC	CASSKQMFSYEQYF
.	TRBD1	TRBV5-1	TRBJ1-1	TGCGCCAGCAGCCCAGGGACAGGGGGCAGACCCACTGAAGCTTTCTTT	CASSPGTGGRPTEAFF
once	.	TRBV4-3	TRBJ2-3	TGCGCCAGCAGCCCGAGGGAAGGAGATACGCAGTATTTT	CASSPREGDTQYF
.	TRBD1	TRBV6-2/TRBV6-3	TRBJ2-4	TGTGCCAGCAGCGACCGGGACAGAAAGTTTCAGTACTTC	CASSDRDRKFQYF
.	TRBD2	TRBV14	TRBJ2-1	TGTGCCAGCAGCCAAGCTTTCGGGGGGGCAGGCAATGAGCAGTTCTTC	CASSQAFGGAGNEQFF
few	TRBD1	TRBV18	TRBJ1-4	TGTGCCAGCTCACCGCTCGGACAGGGTCCAAATGAAAAACTGTTTTTT	CASSPLGQGPNEKLFF
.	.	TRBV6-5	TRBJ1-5	TGTGCCAGCAGTCAGGGAAACAATCAGCCCCAGCATTTT	CASSQGNNQPQHF
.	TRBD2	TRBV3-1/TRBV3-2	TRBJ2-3	TGTGCCAGCAGCCAAGGCCTAGCGGGGGGATCTCTCGATACGCAGTATTTT	CASSQGLAGGSLDTQYF
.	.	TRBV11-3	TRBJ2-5	TGTGCCAGCAGCTTGAGTTTGGGGGCTGGGGAGACCCAGTACTTC	CASSLSLGAGETQYF